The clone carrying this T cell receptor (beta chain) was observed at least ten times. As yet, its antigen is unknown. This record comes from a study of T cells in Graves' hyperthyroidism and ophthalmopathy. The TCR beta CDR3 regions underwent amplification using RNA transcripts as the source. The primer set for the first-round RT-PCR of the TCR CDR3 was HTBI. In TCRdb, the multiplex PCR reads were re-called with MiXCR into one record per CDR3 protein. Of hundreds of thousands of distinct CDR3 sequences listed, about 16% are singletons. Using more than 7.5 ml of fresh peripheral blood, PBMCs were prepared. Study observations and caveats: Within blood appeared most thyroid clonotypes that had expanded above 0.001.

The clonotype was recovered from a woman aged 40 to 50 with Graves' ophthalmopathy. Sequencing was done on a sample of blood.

The CDR3 nucleotides are TGTGCCAGCAGCCAAGATGTTAGCGGGGGGTTTTACACAGATACGCAGTATTTT. Its protein is CASSQDVSGGFYTDTQYF. V and J are TRBV3-1 and TRBJ2-3, with 10 bases fitting TRBD2. The germline V gene encodes CDR1 LGHDT and CDR2 YNNKEL (reference sequence). The CDR3 length is 18 residues. The V segment lost 0 bases and the J segment 2 bases; nucleotides outside the gene matches: 8.